The 7 T cell receptor beta chains below were found in one sample sequenced in a study of breast tumors, draining lymph nodes, adjacent tissues. TCRdb ran MiXCR on the multiplex PCR reads and lists one entry per CDR3 protein. This repertoire shows about 230,000 distinct CDR3 sequences, 32% found once; its top ten account for roughly 1.5%. Axillary draining lymph nodes of breast cancer patients supplied the node samples. Sequencing input: axillary lymph node tissue. Receptors were obtained from a female donor with breast cancer. Some clones in this sample may be carry-over from other donors' samples.

At least ten counts were recorded for this clonotype. The junction shows a germline mismatch at one end, possibly a read error. This chain joins TRBV7-9 and TRBJ2-6, with a possible D match to TRBD1 (5 bases). Germline V gives CDR1 SEHNR, CDR2 FQNEAQ (reference sequence). CDR3 size: 15 residues. This CDR3 reads CASSLGSAGANVLPF. The CDR3 DNA follows: TGTGCCAGCAGCTTAGGGTCAGCTGGGGCCAACGTCCTGCCTTTC.

Ten or more counts support this clonotype. CDR3 loop: CASSPSAKNYGYTF. The CDR3 DNA reads TGTGCCAGCAGCCCAAGCGCCAAGAACTATGGCTACACCTTC. The chain links TRBV12-3 or TRBV12-4 to TRBJ1-2; no reliable D call. V lost 6 bases and J 2 bases, leaving 13 bases between the germline ends. The CDR3 is made up of 14 amino acids.

This clonotype occurred many times. This chain connects TRBV6-5 to TRBJ2-3; the D gene is possibly TRBD1 (6 bases). V lost 1 base, J lost 2 bases, and 16 bases lay in between. Per germline, CDR1 MNHEY and CDR2 SVGAGI. The CDR3 loop spans 17 amino acids. This chain's CDR3 is CASSYLGASLPTDTQYF. The CDR3 bases are TGTGCCAGCAGTTACTTGGGGGCTAGCCTACCCACAGATACGCAGTATTTT.

This clonotype occurred many times. This chain links TRBV12-3 or TRBV12-4 with TRBJ1-2; D may be TRBD1 (5 bases). Deletions cut 7 bases from V and 2 bases from J, with 14 bases between. The CDR3 is 14 amino acids. The CDR3 bases are TGTGCCAGCACCGGCACGACAGTCAACTATGGCTACACCTTC. This codes for CASTGTTVNYGYTF.

In DNA, the CDR3 is TGTGCCACCAGCAGCTTAGCGACAACGGGATTTGCGTATAATGAGCAGTTCTTC. It encodes CATSSLATTGFAYNEQFF. The genes are TRBV15 and TRBJ2-1; the D gene is possibly TRBD2 (5 bases). The CDR3 totals 18 residues. Germline CDR1 reads LNHNV; CDR2 reads YYDKDF (reference sequence). Trimming shortened V by 3 bases and J by 7 bases, and 25 bases separated the two germline ends.

As to this clonotype: A much larger clone differs by one base, so this may be a read error. The conserved final phenylalanine or tryptophan is absent from the CDR3, which likely points to a read error. This sequence joins TRBV6-4 and TRBJ2-1; D may be TRBD2 (5 bases). Trimming took off 6 bases at V and 1 base at J, with 16 bases between the two ends. Germline CDR1 reads MRHNA; CDR2 reads SNTAGT. The CDR3 length is 16 residues. The CDR3 here is CASRPPRVDSYNEQFC. DNA of the CDR3: TGTGCCAGCAGACCCCCGAGGGTAGATTCCTACAATGAGCAGTTCTGC.

This clonotype showed up many times. The chain employs TRBV20-1 and TRBJ2-5; possibly TRBD1 for D (5 bases). The CDR3 is 17 amino acids. CDR1 and CDR2 from the germline V gene are DFQATT and SNEGSKA (reference sequence). V was pared by 0 bases and J by 0 bases, with 17 bases between. This chain's CDR3 is CSARDEGRTSYQETQYF. Written as DNA, the CDR3 is TGCAGTGCTAGAGATGAAGGCAGGACATCCTACCAAGAGACCCAGTACTTC.